One sample yielded the 18 T cell receptor beta chains listed below, sequenced in a study of T cells after yellow fever vaccination. TCRdb redid the calling of the 5' RACE reads with MiXCR, one entry per CDR3 protein. The data show 200,000 to 300,000 distinct CDR3 sequences, less than 8.5% seen once. The source was CD4+ T cells sorted from PBMCs, collected 15 days after the yellow fever booster vaccination. The receptor set was obtained from a man aged 25-40 years who received the YFV17D yellow fever vaccine.

This clonotype was detected only a few times. The chain combines TRBV7-2 with TRBJ2-1; 8 bases fit TRBD2. Germline loops: CDR1 SGHTA, CDR2 FQGNSA. This CDR3 region has 15 residues. V lost 5 bases and J lost 9; bases outside the gene matches: 12. The CDR3 protein is CASSPLAGIGVEQFF. The CDR3 DNA reads TGTGCCAGCAGCCCATTAGCGGGAATCGGGGTTGAGCAGTTCTTC.

This clonotype came up a few times. The chain carries TRBV20-1 and TRBJ2-5; a weak D match, TRBD2 (6 bases). The CDR3 totals 14 residues. Germline V gene sequence: CDR1 DFQATT, CDR2 SNEGSKA (reference sequence). The CDR3, as DNA: TGCAGCGCCTGGGGAGGCTCATACCAAGAGACCCAGTACTTC. This gives the protein CSAWGGSYQETQYF.

The V and J genes are TRBV7-6 and TRBJ2-7, with TRBD1 identical over 8 bases. Germline V gives CDR1 SGHVS, CDR2 FNYEAQ. Unmatched junction bases numbered 2, after V lost 1 base and J lost 3 bases. This CDR3 has 14 residues. The CDR3 DNA reads as TGTGCCAGCAGCTTAGAGGGACAGGTCTACGAGCAGTACTTC. Amino acids: CASSLEGQVYEQYF.

This clonotype was observed many times. The V gene is TRBV23-1, the J gene TRBJ2-2; no clear D gene. Being an ORF, TRBV23-1 has a function that is uncertain. The length of the CDR3 is 15 residues. The V end lost 0 bases, the J end lost 6 bases, and 11 bases lay between the germline ends. CDR3 protein: CASSQSFPASGELFF. In DNA form, the CDR3 reads TGCGCCAGCAGTCAATCGTTCCCAGCTTCCGGGGAGCTGTTTTTT.

This clonotype has a handful of counts. The chain carries TRBV7-2 and TRBJ1-1, with TRBD1 identical over 10 bases. Germline V lookup: CDR1 SGHTA, CDR2 FQGNSA. The CDR3 is 14 amino acids. Losses at the gene ends were 4 bases for V and 1 base for J; bases not matched to a gene: 0. The CDR3 DNA is TGTGCCAGCAGCTGGACAGGGGGGAACACTGAAGCTTTCTTT. The encoded protein is CASSWTGGNTEAFF. The full variable domain, rest sourced from reference TRBV7-2 and TRBJ1-1, is GAGVSQSPSNKVTEKGKDVELRCDPISGHTALYWYRQSLGQGLEFLIYFQGNSAPDKSGLPSDRFSAERTGGSVSTLTIQRTQQEDSAVYLCASSWTGGNTEAFFGQGTRLTVV.

This clonotype was seen repeatedly, ten times or more. J is TRBJ2-5 and V is TRBV3-1; no definite D call. Trimming took 3 bases from V and 5 from J, leaving 7 bases between them. Germline assignment: CDR1 LGHDT and CDR2 YNNKEL (reference sequence). This CDR3 region has 12 residues. CDR3 amino acids: CASSQGWETQYF. CDR3 DNA: TGTGCCAGCAGCCAGGGCTGGGAGACCCAGTACTTC.

The chain is built from TRBV5-1 and TRBJ1-6; D gene uncertain. This CDR3 contains 14 residues. CDR1 is SGHRS and CDR2 is YFSETQ in the germline V gene. V lost 4 bases, J lost 7 bases, and 12 bases lay in between. The CDR3 DNA sequence: TGCGCCAGCAGCCTCGACCGAGGGAATTCACCCCTCCACTTT. Translation gives CASSLDRGNSPLHF.

This clonotype was seen a few times. The J gene is TRBJ2-5, the V gene TRBV7-2; D might be TRBD1 or TRBD2, each matching 5 bases. Per germline, CDR1 SGHTA and CDR2 FQGNSA. V lost 7 bases, J lost 5 bases, and 23 bases lay in between. This CDR3 has 16 residues. The CDR3 spells CASTRGSGRAGETQYF. Written as DNA, the CDR3 is TGTGCCAGCACCCGAGGGTCGGGCAGGGCCGGGGAGACCCAGTACTTC.

This clonotype appeared many times. This chain uses TRBV28 with TRBJ2-1; either TRBD1 or TRBD2 may fit D (5 bases each). V lost 3 bases and J lost 9, with 15 bases in between. Germline V gene data show CDR1 as MDHEN and CDR2 as SYDVKM. This CDR3 region has 14 residues. CDR3 protein: CASSFGTRSREQFF. In nucleotides, the CDR3 is TGTGCCAGCAGTTTCGGGACCAGAAGTCGTGAGCAGTTCTTC.

There are many counts of this clonotype. The chain uses TRBV7-2 and TRBJ2-1; maybe TRBD2 (5 bases). This CDR3 spans 13 amino acids. Per germline, CDR1 SGHTA and CDR2 FQGNSA. With 5 bases removed from V and 7 bases from J, the gap between germline ends came to 12 bases. The DNA of the CDR3 is TGTGCCAGCAGCGAACAACTAGAAAATGAGCAGTTCTTC. Its protein product is CASSEQLENEQFF.

The V call is TRBV7-9, the J call TRBJ2-1, with 14 bases aligning to TRBD2. This CDR3 is built from 16 residues. V dropped 1 base and J dropped 9; count of bases not matched to a gene: 5. Germline-derived CDR1 and CDR2 are SEHNR and FQNEAQ (reference sequence). CDR3 sequence (DNA): TGTGCCAGCAGCTTAGAATGGGGGACTAGCGGGAGTGAGCAGTTCTTC. Its translation: CASSLEWGTSGSEQFF.

To note about this clonotype: A much larger clone sits a single nucleotide away, making a read error possible. The rearrangement joins TRBV12-3 or TRBV12-4 to TRBJ1-6; 10 bases fit TRBD1. The trim removed 3 bases at V and 10 bases at J, leaving 6 bases unmatched. The CDR3 is 15 amino acids. The CDR3 nucleotides read TGTGCCAGCAGTTTGTTTGGGACAGGGGTCTCACCCCTCCACTTT. It encodes CASSLFGTGVSPLHF.

There are a few counts of this clonotype. The V gene is TRBV7-9, the J gene TRBJ2-1; TRBD2 matches 8 bases. The CDR3 has 15 residues. J gave up 6 bases and V 6 bases, and 10 bases lay outside the gene matches. The germline V gene encodes CDR1 SEHNR and CDR2 FQNEAQ (reference sequence). The CDR3 protein is CASRPGTRGTNEQFF. The CDR3 coding sequence is TGTGCCAGCAGACCCGGGACTAGGGGGACCAATGAGCAGTTCTTC. The variable domain in full, with the rest retrieved from reference TRBV7-9 and TRBJ2-1, is DTGVSQNPRHKITKRGQNVTFRCDPISEHNRLYWYRQTLGQGPEFLTYFQNEAQLEKSRLLSDRFSAERPKGSFSTLEIQRTEQGDSAMYLCASRPGTRGTNEQFFGPGTRLTVL.

In its sample, this clonotype was seen a few times. The genes are TRBV7-2 and TRBJ2-7, with 9 bases matching TRBD1. Germline V gene sequence: CDR1 SGHTA, CDR2 FQGNSA. The V gene end was trimmed by 5 bases and the J gene end by 6 bases; junction bases not matched to a gene: 11. The CDR3 contains 15 residues. Written as DNA, the CDR3 is TGTGCCAGCAGCATACAGACAGGGGGGGTCGGCGAGCAGTACTTC. Amino acid sequence: CASSIQTGGVGEQYF. Full variable domain (missing parts from reference TRBV7-2 and TRBJ2-7): GAGVSQSPSNKVTEKGKDVELRCDPISGHTALYWYRQSLGQGLEFLIYFQGNSAPDKSGLPSDRFSAERTGGSVSTLTIQRTQQEDSAVYLCASSIQTGGVGEQYFGPGTRLTVT.

This chain joins TRBV29-1 and TRBJ1-5; no clear D. Germline values: CDR1 SQVTM, CDR2 ANQGSEA. Between the trimmed V and J ends, which lost 7 bases and 4 bases, there was a span of 17 bases. There are 14 residues in the CDR3. The CDR3 DNA is TGCAGCGCCACAACGGGCACAACTAATCAGCCCCAGCATTTT. This codes for CSATTGTTNQPQHF.

This clonotype appeared many times. V gene TRBV20-1 combines with J gene TRBJ2-3; 7 nucleotides align to TRBD1. Trimming at V came to 6 bases and at J to 2 bases, leaving 14 bases not matched to a gene. There are 16 residues in the CDR3. The germline V gene has CDR1 DFQATT and CDR2 SNEGSKA (reference sequence). The DNA of the CDR3 is TGCAGTGCCCGACGACAGGGCCAACCCCCCACAGATACGCAGTATTTT. It translates to CSARRQGQPPTDTQYF.

The J gene is TRBJ1-1, the V gene TRBV12-3 or TRBV12-4; no reliable D call. The V end was cut by 6 bases, the J end by 4 bases, with 9 bases between. This CDR3 is 12 amino acids long. The CDR3 region is CASRTAGTEAFF. In DNA form, the CDR3 reads TGTGCCAGCAGGACGGCGGGCACTGAAGCTTTCTTT.

The CDR3 here is CSVGDAYEQYF. In DNA form, the CDR3 reads TGCAGCGTTGGTGACGCCTACGAGCAGTACTTC. The chain combines TRBV29-1 with TRBJ2-7; D is unclear. The V end lost 4 bases, the J end lost 2 bases, and 6 bases lay between the germline ends. Germline-derived CDR1 and CDR2 are SQVTM and ANQGSEA. The CDR3 is 11 residues long.